This T cell receptor (beta chain) was obtained from a study of T cells in Graves' hyperthyroidism and ophthalmopathy. With V trimmed by 8 bases and J by 6 bases, 14 bases remained unmatched. CDR3 length equals 15 residues. CDR1 is LGHNA and CDR2 is YSLEER in the germline V gene. TCR beta CDR3 sequences were amplified from RNA transcripts. First-round RT-PCR targeting the TCR CDR3 was performed with the HTBI primer set. TCRdb reprocessed the multiplex PCR reads via MiXCR and lists one record per CDR3 protein. The data contain more than 50,000 distinct CDR3 sequences, 53% of them singletons. The source is a woman aged 55-69 years with Graves' ophthalmopathy. This chain joins TRBV4-3 and TRBJ2-7; 9 bases are shared with TRBD2. What was sequenced was blood. The CDR3, as DNA: TGCGCCAGCTGCCCAGGGACAGCGGGGGGCTCCGAGCAGTACTTC. It encodes CASCPGTAGGSEQYF.